The T cell receptor beta chain under discussion was sequenced for a study of blood T cell repertoires in COVID-19. Across the study: The origin of the acute and convalescent COVID-19 samples was the United States, Italy and Spain. From T cells, B-cell-depleted T cells, or PBMCs came the material, which was cDNA or gDNA.

V lost 5 bases and J lost 0, with 7 bases in between. The CDR3 consists of 13 residues. Original methodology: Reference gene primers were amplified, and this amplification served to estimate nucleated cell counts. Assay: immunoSEQ multiplex PCR; the TCRdb copy retains only in-frame clones and omits some. V, J and clone size were drawn from that table, and D and trimming were deduced from the DNA. In the table there are roughly 220,000 clones, around 84% of which are singletons. This sequence joins TRBV12-3 or TRBV12-4 and TRBJ1-2; D is unclear. This clonotype was sampled from a woman in her forties who had recovered from COVID-19. Sequenced input: peripheral blood. This CDR3 reads CASSIDTNYGYTF. CDR3 bases: TGTGCCAGCAGTATCGACACTAACTATGGCTACACCTTC.